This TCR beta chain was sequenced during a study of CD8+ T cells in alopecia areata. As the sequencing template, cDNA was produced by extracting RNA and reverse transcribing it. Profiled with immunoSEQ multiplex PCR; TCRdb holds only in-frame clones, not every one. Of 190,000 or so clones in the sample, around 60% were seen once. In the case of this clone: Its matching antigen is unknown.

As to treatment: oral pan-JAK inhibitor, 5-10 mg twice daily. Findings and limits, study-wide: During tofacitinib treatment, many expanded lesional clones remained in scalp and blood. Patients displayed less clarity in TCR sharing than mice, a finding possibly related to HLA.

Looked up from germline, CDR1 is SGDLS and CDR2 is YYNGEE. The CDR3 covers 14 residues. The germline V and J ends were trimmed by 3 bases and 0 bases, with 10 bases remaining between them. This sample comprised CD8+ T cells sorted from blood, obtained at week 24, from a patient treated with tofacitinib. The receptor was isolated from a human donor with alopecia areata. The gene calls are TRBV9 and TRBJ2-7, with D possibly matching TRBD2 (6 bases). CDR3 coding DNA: TGTGCCAGCAGCGGGGGGGAGAGCTCCTACGAGCAGTACTTC. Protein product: CASSGGESSYEQYF.